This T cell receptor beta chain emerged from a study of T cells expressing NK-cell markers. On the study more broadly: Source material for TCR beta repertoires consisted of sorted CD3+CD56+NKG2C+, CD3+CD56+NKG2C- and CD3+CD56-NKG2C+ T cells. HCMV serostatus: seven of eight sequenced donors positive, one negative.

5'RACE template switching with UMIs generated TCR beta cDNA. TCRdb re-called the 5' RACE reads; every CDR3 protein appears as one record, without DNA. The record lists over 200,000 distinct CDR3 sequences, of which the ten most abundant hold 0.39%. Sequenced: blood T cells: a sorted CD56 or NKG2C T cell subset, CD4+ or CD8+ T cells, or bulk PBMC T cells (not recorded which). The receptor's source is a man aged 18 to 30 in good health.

The CDR3 loop is CAISDRLAVLDTQYF. V and J are TRBV10-3 and TRBJ2-3; TCRdb proposes TRBD2, but this gene call is untestable without DNA. Germline assignment: CDR1 ENHRY and CDR2 SYGVKD. The CDR3 loop spans 15 amino acids.